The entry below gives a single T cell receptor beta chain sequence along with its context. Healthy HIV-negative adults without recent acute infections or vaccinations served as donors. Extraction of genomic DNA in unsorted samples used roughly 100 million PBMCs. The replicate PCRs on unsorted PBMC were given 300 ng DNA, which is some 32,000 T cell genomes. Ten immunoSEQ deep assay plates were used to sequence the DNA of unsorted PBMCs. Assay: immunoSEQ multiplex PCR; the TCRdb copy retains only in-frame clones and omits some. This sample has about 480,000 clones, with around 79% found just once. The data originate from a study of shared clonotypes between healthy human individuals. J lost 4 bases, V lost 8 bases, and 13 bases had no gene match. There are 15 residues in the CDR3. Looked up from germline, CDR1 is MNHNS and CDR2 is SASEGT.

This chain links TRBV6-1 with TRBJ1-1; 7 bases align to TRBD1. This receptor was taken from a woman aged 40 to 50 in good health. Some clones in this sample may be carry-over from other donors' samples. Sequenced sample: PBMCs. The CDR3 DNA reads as TGTGCCAGCCGACCACCGACAGGGAGGGCCACTGAAGCTTTCTTT. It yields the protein CASRPPTGRATEAFF.